These 28 T cell receptor beta chains originate from one sample sequenced in a study of T cells after yellow fever vaccination. Via MiXCR, TCRdb re-called the 5' RACE reads, giving one row per CDR3 protein. The repertoire holds some 390,000 distinct CDR3 sequences, with 6.2% as singletons. The sequencing used PBMCs, collected 5 days after the yellow fever booster vaccination. The receptor set was obtained from a man between 25 and 39 years old who received the YFV17D yellow fever vaccine.

This clonotype was counted a few times. This chain joins TRBV6-4 and TRBJ2-3; D unclear. CDR1 MRHNA and CDR2 SNTAGT come from the germline V gene. This CDR3 comprises 14 residues. V was cut by 7 bases and J by 0 bases, with 11 bases left in between. The CDR3: CASTPGISTDTQYF. The CDR3, as DNA: TGTGCCAGCACCCCAGGCATCAGCACAGATACGCAGTATTTT.

This chain uses TRBV7-9 with TRBJ2-5; D remains unclear. This CDR3 contains 12 residues. Trimming pared 7 bases from V and 0 bases from J, leaving 6 bases between. CDR1 SEHNR and CDR2 FQNEAQ come from the germline V gene (reference sequence). The CDR3 spells CASIGYQETQYF. The CDR3 DNA reads TGTGCCAGCATCGGGTACCAAGAGACCCAGTACTTC.

This clonotype was detected a few times. This sequence joins TRBV20-1 and TRBJ2-7; 7 nucleotides agree with TRBD2. The CDR3 consists of 14 residues. The V segment lost 1 base and the J segment 4 bases; nucleotides outside the gene matches: 7. Germline V lookup: CDR1 DFQATT, CDR2 SNEGSKA (reference sequence). CDR3 sequence reads: CSARVSGLGYEQYF. The CDR3 DNA reads TGCAGTGCTAGAGTATCTGGACTAGGGTACGAGCAGTACTTC.

The chain joins TRBV12-3 or TRBV12-4 to TRBJ1-1; possible D gene TRBD1, 5 bases. The length of the CDR3 is 14 residues. V was trimmed by 1 base and J by 5 bases, leaving 11 bases between them. The chain's CDR3 is CASSLGQGETEAFF. CDR3 bases: TGTGCCAGCAGTTTAGGGCAGGGAGAGACTGAAGCTTTCTTT.

Regarding this clonotype: A read error may explain this, as a much larger clone is one base away. The J gene is TRBJ2-1, the V gene TRBV5-1; weak D call: TRBD2 (6 bases). This CDR3 is built from 13 residues. Per the germline V gene, CDR1 is SGHRS and CDR2 is YFSETQ. CDR3 residues: CANSWGTFNEQFF. The CDR3 nucleotides are TGCGCCAACAGCTGGGGGACTTTCAATGAGCAGTTCTTC. Full variable domain (rest looked up from reference TRBV5-1 and TRBJ2-1): KAGVTQTPRYLIKTRGQQVTLSCSPISGHRSVSWYQQTPGQGLQFLFEYFSETQRNKGNFPGRFSGRQFSNSRSEMNVSTLELGDSALYLCANSWGTFNEQFFGPGTRLTVL.

A word on this clonotype: A read error may explain this, as a much larger clone is one base away. This chain connects TRBV20-1 to TRBJ2-3, with D tentatively TRBD1 or TRBD2 (5 bases each). The germline V gene has CDR1 DFQATT and CDR2 SNEGSKA (reference sequence). This CDR3 has 16 amino acids. CDR3 in DNA: TGCAGTGCTAGAGGGGGGACCAACTCATACACAAATACGCAGTATTTT. It codes for CSARGGTNSYTNTQYF.

This clonotype was counted a few times. The rearrangement joins TRBV11-2 to TRBJ1-1, with a tentative D call TRBD1 (6 bases). CDR1 and CDR2 from the germline V gene are SGHAT and FQNNGV. The CDR3 spans 13 residues. V lost 5 bases and J lost 10, with 17 bases in between. The CDR3: CASSPDSPGAAFF. The CDR3 DNA sequence: TGTGCCAGCAGCCCGGACAGTCCCGGAGCAGCTTTCTTT.

This clonotype appeared many times. This chain joins TRBV29-1 and TRBJ1-2; possibly TRBD1 for D (6 bases). CDR1 is SQVTM, CDR2 ANQGSEA, per germline. The CDR3 runs 12 residues. Trimming cost V 4 bases and J 9 bases, with 15 bases left between them. CDR3 DNA: TGCAGCGTTGTTAGCGGGGGCTGGAGCTACACCTTC. Amino acid sequence: CSVVSGGWSYTF.

The chain combines TRBV27 with TRBJ1-5; the D is unclear. Trimming took off 5 bases at V and 2 bases at J, with 16 bases between the two ends. Looked up from germline, CDR1 is MNHEY and CDR2 is SMNVEV (reference sequence). CDR3 length equals 16 residues. The CDR3 here is CASSPRRQQGNQPQHF. CDR3 coding DNA: TGTGCCAGCAGTCCCCGCCGGCAGCAGGGCAATCAGCCCCAGCATTTT.

V usage is TRBV7-8 and J usage is TRBJ2-2; possible D gene TRBD2, 6 bases. CDR1 is SGHVS and CDR2 is FQNEAQ in the germline V gene. The CDR3 runs to 14 residues. Deletions cut 5 bases from V and 6 bases from J, with 13 bases between. CDR3: CASSPKSGPGELFF. CDR3 nucleotide sequence: TGTGCCAGCAGCCCCAAAAGCGGGCCCGGGGAGCTGTTTTTT.

This clonotype appeared a few times. This rearrangement joins TRBV12-3 or TRBV12-4 to TRBJ2-5; D gene uncertain. This CDR3 has 14 residues. Trimming took 0 bases from V and 4 from J, leaving 9 bases between them. CDR3 region: CASSLAGRVETQYF. CDR3 bases: TGTGCCAGCAGTTTAGCGGGAAGGGTAGAGACCCAGTACTTC.

In its sample, this clonotype was seen many times. The chain combines TRBV5-1 with TRBJ2-1, with 11 bases that match TRBD2. The CDR3 runs to 18 residues. The trim removed 2 bases at V and 0 bases at J, leaving 7 bases unmatched. Germline lookup yields CDR1 SGHRS and CDR2 YFSETQ. This chain's CDR3 is CASSLGLAGFSSYNEQFF. CDR3 DNA sequence: TGCGCCAGCAGCTTAGGACTAGCGGGTTTTAGCTCCTACAATGAGCAGTTCTTC.

The sample holds many counts of this clonotype. The chain joins TRBV14 to TRBJ2-1; the D call may be TRBD1 or TRBD2 (5 bases each). This CDR3 contains 15 residues. V shed 4 bases and J shed 6 bases, with 16 bases lying between them. Germline loops: CDR1 SGHDN, CDR2 FVKESK. In nucleotides, the CDR3 is TGTGCCAGCAGCCCCTACCGGGGCGTGGCCAATGAGCAGTTCTTC. As protein: CASSPYRGVANEQFF.

V and J are TRBV19 and TRBJ2-1; possibly TRBD2 for D (6 bases). Germline-derived CDR1 and CDR2 are LNHDA and SQIVND (reference sequence). V dropped 5 bases and J dropped 7 bases, with 15 bases sitting between them. CDR3 length: 14 amino acids. CDR3 in DNA: TGTGCCAGTAGTTCCGTGGGAGGCAAGAATGAGCAGTTCTTC. It yields the protein CASSSVGGKNEQFF.

This clonotype was seen only a few times. The J gene is TRBJ2-5, the V gene TRBV12-3 or TRBV12-4; the D gene is possibly TRBD2 (5 bases). The CDR3 sequence is 13 residues long. V was cut by 5 bases and J by 7 bases, with 14 bases left in between. CDR3: CASSPGSGLTQYF. In DNA form, the CDR3 reads TGTGCCAGCAGTCCGGGGAGTGGGTTGACCCAGTACTTC.

This clonotype appeared a few times. The J gene is TRBJ1-5, the V gene TRBV4-2; D perhaps matches TRBD1 (5 bases). The CDR3 sequence is 16 residues long. Germline V gene lookup returns CDR1 LGHNA and CDR2 YNFKEQ. The V end was cut by 1 base, the J end by 5 bases, with 15 bases between. The CDR3 DNA is TGTGCCAGCAGCCAAGGAGGGACCCCCTCTGATCAGCCCCAGCATTTT. As protein: CASSQGGTPSDQPQHF.

This clonotype was picked up a small number of times. The chain couples TRBV7-2 to TRBJ2-1, with 8 bases lining up with TRBD2. The V and J ends lost 5 bases and 15 bases, in that order; junction bases with no gene match: 12. This CDR3 region has 13 residues. Germline-derived CDR1 and CDR2 are SGHTA and FQGNSA. The DNA of the CDR3 is TGTGCCAGCAGCCCCGGACTAGCCGCGCCCCCGTTCTTC. This translates into CASSPGLAAPPFF.

There are many counts of this clonotype. The chain links TRBV3-1 to TRBJ2-2; 8 bases map to TRBD2. Germline lookup yields CDR1 LGHDT and CDR2 YNNKEL (reference sequence). The CDR3 runs to 15 residues. The trim removed 4 bases at V and 5 bases at J, leaving 6 bases unmatched. CDR3 loop: CASSLAGLGTGELFF. In DNA, the CDR3 is TGTGCCAGCAGCCTAGCGGGACTTGGGACCGGGGAGCTGTTTTTT.

This clonotype was detected many times. The rearrangement links TRBV7-2 to TRBJ2-5; TRBD1 matches 10 bases. The CDR3 is 17 amino acids. Germline V gene data show CDR1 as SGHTA and CDR2 as FQGNSA. The trim removed 2 bases at V and 5 bases at J, leaving 11 bases unmatched. The CDR3 protein is CASSLSLGTGEMETQYF. The CDR3 DNA reads TGTGCCAGCAGCTTAAGTTTAGGGACAGGGGAAATGGAGACCCAGTACTTC. Looking up the rest from reference TRBV7-2 and TRBJ2-5 gives the full variable domain: GAGVSQSPSNKVTEKGKDVELRCDPISGHTALYWYRQSLGQGLEFLIYFQGNSAPDKSGLPSDRFSAERTGGSVSTLTIQRTQQEDSAVYLCASSLSLGTGEMETQYFGPGTRLLVL.

The chain couples TRBV7-2 to TRBJ2-6, with no clear D. The CDR3 sequence is 17 residues long. V lost 2 bases, J lost 2 bases, and 13 bases lay in between. CDR1 and CDR2 from the germline V gene are SGHTA and FQGNSA. Here the CDR3 DNA reads TGTGCCAGCAGCTTATCCCGGCCGCTCCCTGGGGCCAACGTCCTGACTTTC. It yields the protein CASSLSRPLPGANVLTF.

There are a few counts of this clonotype. The V gene is TRBV7-9, the J gene TRBJ2-1; D is unclear. Germline CDR1 is SEHNR and CDR2 is FQNEAQ (reference sequence). The CDR3 has 17 residues. Deletions cut 0 bases from V and 3 bases from J, with 15 bases between. The CDR3 loop is CASSLAGRRGFYNEQFF. CDR3 DNA sequence: TGTGCCAGCAGCTTAGCGGGCCGCCGCGGATTCTACAATGAGCAGTTCTTC.

This clonotype was counted ten times or more. The chain recombines TRBV28 with TRBJ1-2; 8 bases agree with TRBD1. Germline V gives CDR1 MDHEN, CDR2 SYDVKM. V shed 4 bases and J 2 bases; nucleotides not matched to a gene: 6. CDR3 length: 15 amino acids. CDR3 nucleotides: TGTGCCAGCAGTTACGGGACAGGCGGGAACTATGGCTACACCTTC. Translating gives CASSYGTGGNYGYTF.

This clonotype has only a few counts. J is TRBJ2-1 and V is TRBV18; TRBD1 might be the D (6 bases). The CDR3 is made up of 17 amino acids. V lost 3 bases and J lost 5, with 20 bases in between. The germline V gene encodes CDR1 KGHSH and CDR2 LQKENI. This CDR3 reads CASSPLQGTGVDNEQFF. DNA of the CDR3: TGTGCCAGCTCACCCTTACAGGGTACCGGTGTTGACAATGAGCAGTTCTTC.

This clonotype was seen repeatedly, ten times or more. V usage is TRBV20-1 and J usage is TRBJ2-1; possible D gene TRBD1, 5 bases. The CDR3 has 10 amino acids. Germline assignment: CDR1 DFQATT and CDR2 SNEGSKA (reference sequence). Trimming stripped 5 bases from V and 8 bases from J, with 7 bases between. In DNA, the CDR3 is TGCAGTGCTGCCAGGGATGAGCAGTTCTTC. This sequence encodes CSAARDEQFF.

The sample holds a few counts of this clonotype. The chain joins TRBV5-6 to TRBJ2-1, with D tentatively TRBD2 (5 bases). The germline V gene encodes CDR1 SGHDT and CDR2 YYEEEE. Trimming stripped 1 base from V and 10 bases from J, with 21 bases between. The CDR3 contains 16 residues. CDR3 nucleotide sequence: TGTGCCAGCAGCTTGACGGCTAGCCGATACCTAAGGGAGCAGTTCTTC. Amino acid sequence: CASSLTASRYLREQFF.

In this sample, this clonotype turned up many times. V usage is TRBV5-1 and J usage is TRBJ2-3; D gene uncertain. The germline V and J ends were trimmed by 0 bases and 6 bases, with 14 bases remaining between them. Looked up from germline, CDR1 is SGHRS and CDR2 is YFSETQ. This CDR3 comprises 15 residues. The CDR3 spells CASSLGVEIGDTQYF. CDR3 DNA sequence: TGCGCCAGCAGCTTGGGGGTAGAAATCGGCGATACGCAGTATTTT. Full variable domain (outside the CDR3, taken from reference TRBV5-1 and TRBJ2-3): KAGVTQTPRYLIKTRGQQVTLSCSPISGHRSVSWYQQTPGQGLQFLFEYFSETQRNKGNFPGRFSGRQFSNSRSEMNVSTLELGDSALYLCASSLGVEIGDTQYFGPGTRLTVL.

The genes are TRBV9 and TRBJ1-1; TRBD1 agrees at 9 bases. This CDR3 has 15 residues. With 4 bases clipped from V and 1 base from J, the junction kept 5 bases outside the gene matches. CDR1 SGDLS and CDR2 YYNGEE come from the germline V gene. CDR3: CASSPRDRANTEAFF. CDR3 nucleotide sequence: TGTGCCAGCAGCCCTCGGGACAGGGCGAACACTGAAGCTTTCTTT.

This clonotype was seen repeatedly, ten times or more. The rearrangement joins TRBV29-1 to TRBJ2-1; either TRBD1 or TRBD2 may supply D (5 bases each). CDR1 and CDR2 from the germline V gene are SQVTM and ANQGSEA. Between the trimmed V and J ends, which lost 7 bases and 5 bases, there was a span of 15 bases. This CDR3 contains 13 residues. The CDR3 bases are TGCAGCGCCGACTGGGGGTTCCACAATGAGCAGTTCTTC. Amino acids: CSADWGFHNEQFF.